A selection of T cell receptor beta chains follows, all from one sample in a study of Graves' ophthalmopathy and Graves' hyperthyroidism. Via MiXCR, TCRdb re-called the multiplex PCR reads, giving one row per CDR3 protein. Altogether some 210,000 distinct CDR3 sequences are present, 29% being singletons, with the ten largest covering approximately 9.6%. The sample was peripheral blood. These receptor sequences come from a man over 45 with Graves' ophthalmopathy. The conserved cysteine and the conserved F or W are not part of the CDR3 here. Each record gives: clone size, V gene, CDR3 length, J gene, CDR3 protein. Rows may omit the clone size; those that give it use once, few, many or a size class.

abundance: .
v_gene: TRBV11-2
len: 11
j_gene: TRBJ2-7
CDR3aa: ATLLDGDSEQY

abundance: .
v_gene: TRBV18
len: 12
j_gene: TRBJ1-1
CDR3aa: ASSPTGVITEAF

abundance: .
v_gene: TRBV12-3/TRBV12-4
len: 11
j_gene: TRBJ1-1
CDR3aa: ASSFSGRSEAF

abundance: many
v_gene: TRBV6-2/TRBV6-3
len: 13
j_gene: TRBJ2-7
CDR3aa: ASSQGLGSRYEQY

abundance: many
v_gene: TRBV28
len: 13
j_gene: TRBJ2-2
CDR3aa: ASSSGRADTGELF

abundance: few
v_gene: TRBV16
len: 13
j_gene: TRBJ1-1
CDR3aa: ASSITQGRYTEAF

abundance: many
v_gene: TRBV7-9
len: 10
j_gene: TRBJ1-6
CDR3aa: ASSTRDSPLH

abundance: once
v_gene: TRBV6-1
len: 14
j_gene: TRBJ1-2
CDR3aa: ASSRRKVSQDYGYT

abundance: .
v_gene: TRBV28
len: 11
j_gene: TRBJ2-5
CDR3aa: ASSLLLSVTQY

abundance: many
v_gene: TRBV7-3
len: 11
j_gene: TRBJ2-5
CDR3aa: ASSLMDEETQY

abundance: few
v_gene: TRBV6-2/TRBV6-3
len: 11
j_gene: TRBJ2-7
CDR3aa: ASSQGQAREQY